The entry below describes one T cell receptor beta chain. The use of a sample-barcoded 5' primer and a J-beta primer mix characterized a second PCR of roughly 6 to 11 cycles. TCRdb re-called the 5' RACE reads with MiXCR, one entry per CDR3 protein. Of roughly 720,000 distinct CDR3 sequences listed, less than 70% were seen once; the top ten hold approximately 40%. The sample originates from a study of blood T cells in healthy people across ages. They isolated at least 6 million PBMCs from each sample. The CDR3 is 15 residues long. Germline V CDR1 and CDR2: DFQATT, SNEGSKA (reference sequence). V dropped 1 base and J dropped 3 bases, with 15 bases sitting between them.

The chain links TRBV20-1 to TRBJ1-1; D is uncertain. Sequencing was done on a sample of blood. The sequence was collected from a man older than 75 in good health. The CDR3 region is CSARVWERVDTEAFF. The CDR3 bases are TGCAGTGCTAGAGTGTGGGAAAGGGTCGACACTGAAGCTTTCTTT.